Below are 5 T cell receptor beta chains sequenced from a single sample in a study of T cells in Graves' hyperthyroidism and ophthalmopathy. Authors of the study amplified TCR beta CDR3 regions from RNA transcripts. First-round RT-PCR targeting the TCR CDR3 was performed with the HTBI primer set. TCRdb re-called the multiplex PCR reads with MiXCR, one entry per CDR3 protein. The sample has around 350,000 distinct CDR3 sequences, 19% seen once. Material for sequencing was blood. These receptors originate from a woman under 30 with Graves' hyperthyroidism.

Turning to this clonotype: Being one base from a much bigger clone, this may be a read error. The chain uses TRBV20-1 and TRBJ1-3; possible D gene TRBD1, 5 bases. CDR1 and CDR2 from the germline V gene are DFQATT and SNEGSKA (reference sequence). The CDR3 loop spans 13 amino acids. The CDR3 sequence is CSAPDGAGNTLYF. CDR3 bases: TGCAGTGCCCCGGATGGGGCTGGAAACACCTTATATTTT.

Turning to this clonotype: Relative to the germline gene, one junction end is altered; a read error may explain this. The CDR3 protein is CASSLGGRLEACF. The CDR3 DNA reads as TGTGCCAGCAGTTTAGGAGGTAGGCTTGAAGCTTGCTTT. The chain employs TRBV12-3 or TRBV12-4 and TRBJ1-1; D is unclear. The CDR3 runs to 13 residues.

This clonotype was seen a handful of times. One junction end does not reproduce the germline sequence, and a read error may be involved. This chain links TRBV19 with TRBJ1-2, with TRBD1 matching 7 bases. The CDR3 is 13 residues long. CDR1 and CDR2 from the germline V gene are LNHDA and SQIVND (reference sequence). This CDR3 reads CACSRGASYGYTF. CDR3 in DNA: TGTGCCTGTAGCAGGGGGGCGTCCTATGGCTACACCTTC.

Many counts were recorded for this clonotype. The V call is TRBV18, the J call TRBJ2-2; a weak D match, TRBD1 (5 bases). The CDR3 loop spans 15 amino acids. Germline V gene sequence: CDR1 KGHSH, CDR2 LQKENI. V shed 2 bases and J shed 3 bases, with 10 bases lying between them. The CDR3: CASSPVAGYTGELFF. The CDR3, as DNA: TGTGCCAGCTCACCAGTCGCAGGGTACACCGGGGAGCTGTTTTTT. Together with reference TRBV18 and TRBJ2-2, the CDR3 gives the full variable domain: NAGVMQNPRHLVRRRGQEARLRCSPMKGHSHVYWYRQLPEEGLKFMVYLQKENIIDESGMPKERFSAEFPKEGPSILRIQQVVRGDSAAYFCASSPVAGYTGELFFGEGSRLTVL.

This clonotype occurred many times. The chain uses TRBV12-3 or TRBV12-4 and TRBJ1-1, with D perhaps TRBD1 (5 bases). Trimming stripped 3 bases from V and 5 bases from J, with 16 bases between. CDR3 length: 15 residues. CDR3 amino acids: CASSLGDSSGTEAFF. The CDR3 DNA reads TGTGCCAGCAGTTTGGGGGACTCTTCTGGGACTGAAGCTTTCTTT.